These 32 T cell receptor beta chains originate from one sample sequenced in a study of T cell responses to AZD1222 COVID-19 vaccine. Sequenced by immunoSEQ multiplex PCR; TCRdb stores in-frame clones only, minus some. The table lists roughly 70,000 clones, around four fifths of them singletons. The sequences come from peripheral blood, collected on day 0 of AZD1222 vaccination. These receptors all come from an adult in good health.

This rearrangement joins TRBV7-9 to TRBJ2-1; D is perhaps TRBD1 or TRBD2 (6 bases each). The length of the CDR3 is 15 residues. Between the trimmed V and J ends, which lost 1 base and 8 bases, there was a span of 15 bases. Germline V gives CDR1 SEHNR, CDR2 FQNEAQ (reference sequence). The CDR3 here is CASSLVSFGGHEQFF. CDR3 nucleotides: TGTGCCAGCAGCTTAGTGAGTTTCGGGGGCCATGAGCAGTTCTTC.

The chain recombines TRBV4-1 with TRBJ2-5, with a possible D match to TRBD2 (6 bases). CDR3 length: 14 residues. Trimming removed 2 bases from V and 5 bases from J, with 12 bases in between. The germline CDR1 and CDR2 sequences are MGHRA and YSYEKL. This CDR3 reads CASSQWASDETQYF. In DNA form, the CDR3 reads TGCGCCAGCAGCCAATGGGCTAGCGACGAGACCCAGTACTTC.

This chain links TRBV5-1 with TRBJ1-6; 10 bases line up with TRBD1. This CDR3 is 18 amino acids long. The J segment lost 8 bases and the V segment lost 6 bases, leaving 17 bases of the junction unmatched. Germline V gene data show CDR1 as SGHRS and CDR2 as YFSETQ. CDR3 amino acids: CASTPPGQGNGSDSPLHF. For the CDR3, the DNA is TGCGCCAGCACCCCGCCGGGACAGGGGAACGGTAGTGATTCACCCCTCCACTTT.

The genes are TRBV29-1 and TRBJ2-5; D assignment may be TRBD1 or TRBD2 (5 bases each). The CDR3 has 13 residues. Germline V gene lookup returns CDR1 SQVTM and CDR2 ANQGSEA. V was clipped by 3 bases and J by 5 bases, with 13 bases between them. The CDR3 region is CSVDWGRHETQYF. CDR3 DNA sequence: TGCAGCGTTGATTGGGGACGCCACGAGACCCAGTACTTC. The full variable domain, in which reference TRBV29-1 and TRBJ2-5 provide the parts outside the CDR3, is SAVISQKPSRDICQRGTSLTIQCQVDSQVTMMFWYRQQPGQSLTLIATANQGSEATYESGFVIDKFPISRPNLTFSTLTVSNMSPEDSSIYLCSVDWGRHETQYFGPGTRLLVL.

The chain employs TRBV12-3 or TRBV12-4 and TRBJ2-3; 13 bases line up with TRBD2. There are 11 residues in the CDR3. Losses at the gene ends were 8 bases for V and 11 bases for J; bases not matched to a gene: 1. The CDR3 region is CASGTSGVQYF. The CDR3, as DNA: TGTGCCAGCGGGACTAGCGGGGTGCAGTATTTT.

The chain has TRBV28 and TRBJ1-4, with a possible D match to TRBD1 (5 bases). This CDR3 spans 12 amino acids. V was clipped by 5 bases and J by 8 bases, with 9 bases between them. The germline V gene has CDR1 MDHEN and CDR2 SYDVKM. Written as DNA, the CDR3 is TGTGCCAGCAGTGAATCAGGGGAAAAACTGTTTTTT. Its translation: CASSESGEKLFF.

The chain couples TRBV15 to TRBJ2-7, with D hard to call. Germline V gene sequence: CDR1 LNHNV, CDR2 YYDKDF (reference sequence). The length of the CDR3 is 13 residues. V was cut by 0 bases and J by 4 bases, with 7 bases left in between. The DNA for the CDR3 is TGTGCCACCAGCAGAGAAGTGGGGTACGAGCAGTACTTC. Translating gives CATSREVGYEQYF.

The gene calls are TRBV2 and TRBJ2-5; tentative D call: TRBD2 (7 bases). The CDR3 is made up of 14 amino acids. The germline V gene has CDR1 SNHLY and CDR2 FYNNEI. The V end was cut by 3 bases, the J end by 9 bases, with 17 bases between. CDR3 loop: CASSETGKGGAQYF. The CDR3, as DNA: TGTGCCAGCAGTGAGACCGGCAAAGGGGGGGCCCAGTACTTC.

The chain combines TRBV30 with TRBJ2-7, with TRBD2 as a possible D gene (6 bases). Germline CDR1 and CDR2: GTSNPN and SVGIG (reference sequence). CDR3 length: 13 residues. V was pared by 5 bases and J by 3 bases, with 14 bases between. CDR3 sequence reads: CAWGRGIDYEQYF. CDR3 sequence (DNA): TGTGCCTGGGGCCGGGGGATAGACTACGAGCAGTACTTC.

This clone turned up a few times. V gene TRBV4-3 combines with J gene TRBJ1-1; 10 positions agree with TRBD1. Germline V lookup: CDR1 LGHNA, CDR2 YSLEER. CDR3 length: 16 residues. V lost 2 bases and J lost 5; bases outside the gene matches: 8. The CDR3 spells CASSQHLGQGGTEAFF. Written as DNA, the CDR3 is TGCGCCAGCAGCCAACACCTTGGACAGGGGGGGACTGAAGCTTTCTTT.

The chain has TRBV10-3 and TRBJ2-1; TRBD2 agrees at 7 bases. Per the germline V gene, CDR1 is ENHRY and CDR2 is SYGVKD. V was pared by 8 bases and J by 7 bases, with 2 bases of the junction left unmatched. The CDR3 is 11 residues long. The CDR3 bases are TGTGCCATCTGGGAGGGTAATGAGCAGTTCTTC. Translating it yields CAIWEGNEQFF.

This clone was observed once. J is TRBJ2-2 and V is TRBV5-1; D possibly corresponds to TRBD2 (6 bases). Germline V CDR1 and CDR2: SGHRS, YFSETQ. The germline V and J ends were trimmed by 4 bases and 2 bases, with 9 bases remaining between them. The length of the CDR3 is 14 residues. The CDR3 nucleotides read TGCGCCAGCAGCCTCGGACTAAACACCGGGGAGCTGTTTTTT. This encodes CASSLGLNTGELFF.

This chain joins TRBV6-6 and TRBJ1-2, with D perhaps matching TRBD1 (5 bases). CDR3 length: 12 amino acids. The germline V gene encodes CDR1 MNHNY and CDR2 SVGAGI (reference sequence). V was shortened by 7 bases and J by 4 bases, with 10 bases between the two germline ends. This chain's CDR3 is CASTSQGYGYTF. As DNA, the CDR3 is TGTGCCAGCACCTCCCAGGGCTATGGCTACACCTTC.

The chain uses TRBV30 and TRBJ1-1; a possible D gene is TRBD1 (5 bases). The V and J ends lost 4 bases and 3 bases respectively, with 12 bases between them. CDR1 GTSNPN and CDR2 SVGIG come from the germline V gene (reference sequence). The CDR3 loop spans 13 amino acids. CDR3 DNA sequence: TGTGCCTGGATGAGCTGGGGGGACACTGAAGCTTTCTTT. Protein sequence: CAWMSWGDTEAFF.

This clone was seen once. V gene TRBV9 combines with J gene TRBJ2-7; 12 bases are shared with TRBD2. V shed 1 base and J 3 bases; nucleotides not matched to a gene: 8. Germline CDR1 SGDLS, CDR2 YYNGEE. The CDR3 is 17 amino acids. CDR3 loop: CASSVLPSGRVNYEQYF. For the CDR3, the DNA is TGTGCCAGCAGCGTACTACCTAGCGGGAGGGTGAACTACGAGCAGTACTTC. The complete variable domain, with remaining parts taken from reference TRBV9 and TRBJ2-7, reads DSGVTQTPKHLITATGQRVTLRCSPRSGDLSVYWYQQSLDQGLQFLIQYYNGEERAKGNILERFSAQQFPDLHSELNLSSLELGDSALYFCASSVLPSGRVNYEQYFGPGTRLTVT.

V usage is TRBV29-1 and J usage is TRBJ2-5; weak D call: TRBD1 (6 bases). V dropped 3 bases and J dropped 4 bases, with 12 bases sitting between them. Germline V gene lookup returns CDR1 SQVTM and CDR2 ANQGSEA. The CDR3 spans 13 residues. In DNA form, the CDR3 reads TGCAGCGTTGATGGTGTCAGGGGAGAGACCCAGTACTTC. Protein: CSVDGVRGETQYF.

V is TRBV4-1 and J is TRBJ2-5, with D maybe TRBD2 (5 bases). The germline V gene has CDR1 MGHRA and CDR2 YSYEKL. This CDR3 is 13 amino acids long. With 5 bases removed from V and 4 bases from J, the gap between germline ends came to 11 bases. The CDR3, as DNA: TGCGCCAGCAGCATTAGGGAGAGAGAGACCCAGTACTTC. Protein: CASSIRERETQYF.

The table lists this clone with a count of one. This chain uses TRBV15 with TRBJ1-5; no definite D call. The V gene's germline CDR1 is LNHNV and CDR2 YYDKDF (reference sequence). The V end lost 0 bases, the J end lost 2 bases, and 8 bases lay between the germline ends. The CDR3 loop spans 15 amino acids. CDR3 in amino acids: CATSRDSVGNQPQHF. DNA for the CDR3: TGTGCCACCAGCAGAGATTCCGTTGGCAATCAGCCCCAGCATTTT. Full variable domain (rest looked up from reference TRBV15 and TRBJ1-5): DAMVIQNPRYQVTQFGKPVTLSCSQTLNHNVMYWYQQKSSQAPKLLFHYYDKDFNNEADTPDNFQSRRPNTSFCFLDIRSPGLGDTAMYLCATSRDSVGNQPQHFGDGTRLSIL.

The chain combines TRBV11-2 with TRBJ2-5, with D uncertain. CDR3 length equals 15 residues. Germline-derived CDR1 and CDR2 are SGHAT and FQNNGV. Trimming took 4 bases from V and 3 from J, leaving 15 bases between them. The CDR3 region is CASSSLLGGKETQYF. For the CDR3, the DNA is TGTGCCAGCAGCTCACTGCTAGGTGGAAAAGAGACCCAGTACTTC.

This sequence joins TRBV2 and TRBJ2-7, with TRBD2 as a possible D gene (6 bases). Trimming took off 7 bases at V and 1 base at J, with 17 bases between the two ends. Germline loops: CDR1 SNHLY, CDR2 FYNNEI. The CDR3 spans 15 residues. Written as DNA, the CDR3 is TGTGCCAGCAAGGGCTCAGGGACTGTATCCTACGAGCAGTACTTC. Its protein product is CASKGSGTVSYEQYF.

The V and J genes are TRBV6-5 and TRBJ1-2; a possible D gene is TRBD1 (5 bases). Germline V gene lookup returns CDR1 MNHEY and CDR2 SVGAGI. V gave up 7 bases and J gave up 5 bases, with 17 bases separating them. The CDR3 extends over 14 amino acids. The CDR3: CASTLGPAGYGYTF. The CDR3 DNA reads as TGTGCCAGCACCCTGGGACCCGCGGGGTATGGCTACACCTTC.

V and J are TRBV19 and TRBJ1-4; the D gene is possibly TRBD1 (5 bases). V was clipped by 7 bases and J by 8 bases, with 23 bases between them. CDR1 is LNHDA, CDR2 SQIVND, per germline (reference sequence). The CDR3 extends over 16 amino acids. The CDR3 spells CASTLSGTPKREKLFF. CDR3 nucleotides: TGTGCCAGTACCTTATCCGGGACGCCAAAACGGGAAAAACTGTTTTTT. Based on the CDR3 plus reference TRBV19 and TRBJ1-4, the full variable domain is DGGITQSPKYLFRKEGQNVTLSCEQNLNHDAMYWYRQDPGQGLRLIYYSQIVNDFQKGDIAEGYSVSREKKESFPLTVTSAQKNPTAFYLCASTLSGTPKREKLFFGSGTQLSVL.

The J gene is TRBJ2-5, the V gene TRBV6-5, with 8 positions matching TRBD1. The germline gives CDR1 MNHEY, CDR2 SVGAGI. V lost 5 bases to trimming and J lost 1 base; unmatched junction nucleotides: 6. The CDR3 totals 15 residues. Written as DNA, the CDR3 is TGTGCCAGCAGTACCCGACAGGGGCTCCAAGAGACCCAGTACTTC. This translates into CASSTRQGLQETQYF.

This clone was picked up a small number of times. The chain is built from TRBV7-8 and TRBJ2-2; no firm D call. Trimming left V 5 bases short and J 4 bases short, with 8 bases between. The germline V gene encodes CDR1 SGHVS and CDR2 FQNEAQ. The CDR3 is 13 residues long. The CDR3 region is CASSPDRTGELFF. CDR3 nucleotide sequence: TGTGCCAGCAGCCCGGACCGCACCGGGGAGCTGTTTTTT.

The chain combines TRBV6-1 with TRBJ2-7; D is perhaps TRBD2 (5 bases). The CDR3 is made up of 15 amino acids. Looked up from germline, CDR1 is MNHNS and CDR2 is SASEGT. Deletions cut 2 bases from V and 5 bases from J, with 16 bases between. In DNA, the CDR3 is TGTGCCAGCAGTGAAACGGCAGGACTTAACCACGAGCAGTACTTC. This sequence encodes CASSETAGLNHEQYF.

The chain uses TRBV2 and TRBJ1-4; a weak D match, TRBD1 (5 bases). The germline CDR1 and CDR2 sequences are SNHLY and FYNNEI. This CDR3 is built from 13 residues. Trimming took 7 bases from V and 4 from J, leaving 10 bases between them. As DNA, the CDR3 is TGTGCCAGCAATCGGGGCTTTAATGAAAAACTGTTTTTT. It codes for CASNRGFNEKLFF.

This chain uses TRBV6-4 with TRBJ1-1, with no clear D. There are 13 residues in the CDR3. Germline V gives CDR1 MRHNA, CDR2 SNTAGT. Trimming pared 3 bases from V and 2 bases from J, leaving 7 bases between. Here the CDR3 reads CASSEAANTEAFF. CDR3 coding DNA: TGTGCCAGCAGTGAGGCGGCCAACACTGAAGCTTTCTTT.

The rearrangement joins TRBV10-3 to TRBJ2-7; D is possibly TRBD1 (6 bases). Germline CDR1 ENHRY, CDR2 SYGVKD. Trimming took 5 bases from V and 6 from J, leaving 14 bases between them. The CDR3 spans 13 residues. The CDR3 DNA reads TGTGCCATCAGTCGATTACAGGGAAGCGAGCAGTACTTC. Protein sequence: CAISRLQGSEQYF.

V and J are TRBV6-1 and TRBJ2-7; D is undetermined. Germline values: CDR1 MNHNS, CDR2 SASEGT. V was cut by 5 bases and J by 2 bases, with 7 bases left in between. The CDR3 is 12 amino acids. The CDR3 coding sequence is TGTGCCAGCAGTACGGGTCCCTACGAGCAGTACTTC. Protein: CASSTGPYEQYF.

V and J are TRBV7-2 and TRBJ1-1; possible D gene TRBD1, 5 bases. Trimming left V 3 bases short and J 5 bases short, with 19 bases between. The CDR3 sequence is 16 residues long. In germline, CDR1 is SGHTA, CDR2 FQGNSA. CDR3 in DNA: TGTGCCAGCAGCTTTCAAGGGGTCACAGCGAAAACTGAAGCTTTCTTT. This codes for CASSFQGVTAKTEAFF.

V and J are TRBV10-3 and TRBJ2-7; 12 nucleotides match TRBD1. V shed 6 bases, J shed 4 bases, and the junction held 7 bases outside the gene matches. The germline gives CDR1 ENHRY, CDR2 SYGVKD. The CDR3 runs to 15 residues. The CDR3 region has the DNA TGTGCCATCAGGGGGGGACAGGGGGCAACGTACGAGCAGTACTTC. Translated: CAIRGGQGATYEQYF.

As DNA, the CDR3 is TGTGCCAGCAGCTTGGAAGCGGGGGGGTCCTACGAGCAGTACTTC. Protein: CASSLEAGGSYEQYF. The chain carries TRBV5-4 and TRBJ2-7; 10 bases align to TRBD2. Germline values: CDR1 SGHNT, CDR2 YYREEE (reference sequence). The CDR3 is 15 residues long. Trimming at V came to 0 bases and at J to 1 base, leaving 1 base not matched to a gene.